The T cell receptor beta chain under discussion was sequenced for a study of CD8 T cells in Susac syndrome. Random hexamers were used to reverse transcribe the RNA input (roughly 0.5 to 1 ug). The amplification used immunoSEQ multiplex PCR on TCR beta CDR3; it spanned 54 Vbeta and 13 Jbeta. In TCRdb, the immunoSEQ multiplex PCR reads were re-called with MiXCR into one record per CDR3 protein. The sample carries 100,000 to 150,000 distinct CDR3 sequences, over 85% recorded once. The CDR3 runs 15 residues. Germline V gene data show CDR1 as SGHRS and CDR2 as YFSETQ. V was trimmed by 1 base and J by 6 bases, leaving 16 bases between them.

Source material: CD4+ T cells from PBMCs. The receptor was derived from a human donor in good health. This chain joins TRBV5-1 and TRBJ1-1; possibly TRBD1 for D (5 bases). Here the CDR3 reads CASSLSTGGVAEAFF. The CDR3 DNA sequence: TGCGCCAGCAGCTTGAGTACAGGTGGTGTGGCTGAAGCTTTCTTT.